This TCR beta chain was recovered during a study of OX40 agonist ivuxolimab in advanced cancers. Study-level background: Ivuxolimab, which targeted the costimulatory receptor OX40 (CD134), was an agonistic, fully human IgG2 monoclonal antibody. Intravenous ivuxolimab was administered to patients every 2 weeks at six dose levels: 0.01, 0.1, 0.3, 1.5, 3 and 10 mg/kg. Of the roughly 53 patients in dose escalation, 19 had hepatocellular carcinoma, approximately 15 had melanoma, 9 had renal cell carcinoma and 9 had head and neck cancer. In the dose-escalation cohort, 70% to 90% of patients were male, and the mean age was around 60 years with a range of roughly 23 to 79. Prior anti-PD-1, anti-PD-L1 or anti-CTLA-4 therapy was permitted, and approximately 41% of dose-escalation patients had received checkpoint inhibitors. Partial responses occurred in three dose-escalation patients, of whom one had hepatocellular carcinoma and two had cutaneous melanoma. Peripheral TCRbeta sequencing aimed to test whether ivuxolimab altered TCR sequence diversity and caused clonal T-cell expansion. The paper describes the monotherapy dose-escalation part (N of about 52 patients) of the phase I trial of ivuxolimab.

About this clone: Its antigen is unknown. Base qualities are missing; no much larger clone stands one base away.

To sequence the TCRbeta CDR3 region, genomic DNA was isolated from the sorted cells. The immunoSEQ Assay was used for sequencing of TCRbeta CDR3 regions. This immuneACCESS table, as held by TCRdb, lists in-frame sequences with V and J called but not all clones. Of the missing ones, under half trace to an unresolved V gene in checked studies; the others have no known cause. For this sample the table gives 70,000 to 85,000 clones, of which around nine tenths were detected only once. More than 4.5% of the sample belongs to the ten largest clones. The trial excluded patients who had a history of autoimmune disease or were on systemic immunosuppression. In every dose cohort, peripheral blood was drawn for TCR sequencing at baseline, cycle 4 day 1, and cycle 7 day 1. Samples came from an open-label, multicenter, first-in-human phase I dose-escalation trial of ivuxolimab. Adults with locally advanced or metastatic head and neck squamous cell, hepatocellular, melanoma or renal cell carcinoma were enrolled in the trial. Before TCR sequencing, CD4+ T cells and CD8+ T cells from peripheral blood were sorted into separate populations.

General findings and caveats noted by the study authors: Low levels of normalized T-cell clonal expansion were also seen in some patients who did not respond. Clonal expansion of both CD4+ and CD8+ blood T cells was observed from baseline to week 6 at doses 0.1 to 3.0 mg/kg. The antigen specificity of the peripheral T cells that underwent clonal expansion was not determined. On average, CD8+ T cells showed more expanded clones than CD4+ T cells after ivuxolimab. In the 0.1-3.0 mg/kg groups, partial responders had among the lowest normalized peripheral clonal expansion, particularly in CD8+ T cells.

The sample consisted of CD4+ or CD8+ T cells sorted from blood, taken in a trial of the OX40 agonist ivuxolimab. The sequence came from an adult with an advanced solid tumor such as melanoma, head and neck, liver or kidney cancer.

The CDR3 protein is CASSPDRGTGNTIYF. The DNA sequence is given as TGTGCCAGCAGCCCGGACAGGGGAACGGGAAACACCATATATTTT. The rearranged chain carries TRBV7-2 and TRBJ1-3; the junction holds 9 bases that match TRBD1. V trim: 5 bases; J trim: 4 bases; unmatched bases: 6. For CDR1 and CDR2, the germline V gene lists SGHTA and FQGNSA. The CDR3 runs 15 amino acids, cysteine and phenylalanine included. Solely the CDR3 DNA is kept, with 45 bases framed from the first base.